Sequencing of this TCR beta chain was carried out in a study of regulatory T cells in long-lasting Graves disease. The CDR3 is 16 residues long. Germline values: CDR1 LGHDT, CDR2 YNNKEL (reference sequence). Trimming took off 5 bases at V and 0 bases at J, with 13 bases between the two ends. Many counts were recorded for this clonotype. Specified time point: newly diagnosed GD, antithyroid drugs for less than 3 months. PBMCs were the source of the RNA used for TCR sequencing. As collected, the peripheral blood samples measured about 8.1 milliliters each and went into EDTA tubes. According to the study, TCR beta libraries were built with iRepertoire HTBI primers and CDR3-region Arm-PCR. Via MiXCR, TCRdb re-called the multiplex PCR reads, giving one row per CDR3 protein. This repertoire shows some 500,000 distinct CDR3 sequences, around 16% found once; its top ten account for about 25%. This same sample was also taken into another study, of T cells in Graves' hyperthyroidism and ophthalmopathy. That paper states: Orbital computed tomography, thyroid ultrasound, serum thyroxine and TRAb, and clinical symptoms together informed the diagnoses. In simple terms, a model built on 13 V-J features told ophthalmopathy apart from stable hyperthyroidism.

The chain recombines TRBV3-1 with TRBJ1-4, with D perhaps matching TRBD1 (5 bases). The clonotype originates from a woman aged 40-60 years with Graves disease. Specimen: peripheral blood mononuclear cells (PBMCs), collected at new diagnosis, from a patient treated with antithyroid drugs. CDR3 sequence reads: CASSGAQPATNEKLFF. The CDR3 DNA is TGTGCCAGCAGCGGGGCACAGCCCGCAACTAATGAAAAACTGTTTTTT.